This TCR beta chain comes out of a study of blood T cell repertoires in COVID-19. Study summary: The United States, Italy and Spain supplied acute and convalescent COVID-19 samples. Nucleic acid was either cDNA or gDNA, and it came from T cells, B-cell-depleted T cells, or PBMCs.

Original data processing: Amplification of reference gene primers was used by the study to estimate nucleated cell counts. This table comes from immunoSEQ multiplex PCR, and its TCRdb copy is limited to in-frame clones, with some not included. That table is the source of V, J and clone size, and D and trimming were worked out from the DNA. The table lists 300,000 or so clones, more than 80% of them singletons. The origin of this receptor is a woman aged 40 to 50 with acute or convalescent COVID-19. Sequenced sample: peripheral blood.

The CDR3 here is CASSQRPSGGAYEKLFF. The CDR3 DNA sequence: TGTGCCAGCAGCCAACGACCATCTGGTGGGGCTTATGAAAAACTGTTTTTT. The V call is TRBV3-1 (or the pseudogene TRBV3-2), the J call TRBJ1-4; perhaps TRBD1 as D (5 bases). CDR1 and CDR2 (germline): LGHDT, YNNKEL (reference sequence). Trimming removed 2 bases at V and 6 bases at J, with 19 bases between. The length of the CDR3 is 17 residues.